The 3 T cell receptor beta chains reported below all come from one sample, sequenced in a study of long-term antiretroviral therapy in people with HIV. immunoSEQ v3.0 was run at survey level. Sequencing used immunoSEQ multiplex PCR; TCRdb keeps in-frame clones, though not all of them. The sample consists of tens of thousands of clones, roughly 82% of them appearing once. The sequenced sample was unsorted PBMCs, obtained 0.6 years after starting antiretroviral therapy. The receptors derive from a man aged 18 to 30 with HIV.

The V call is TRBV5-8, the J call TRBJ1-2; weak D call: TRBD1 (6 bases). V was shortened by 0 bases and J by 4 bases, with 13 bases between the two germline ends. Germline lookup yields CDR1 SGHTS and CDR2 YDEGEE. The CDR3 spans 15 residues. CDR3 loop: CASSLETGWAYGYTF. The CDR3 DNA reads TGTGCCAGCAGCTTGGAAACAGGGTGGGCCTATGGCTACACCTTC.

The chain employs TRBV7-9 and TRBJ2-5, with D tentatively TRBD2 (5 bases). Trimming pared 0 bases from V and 2 bases from J, leaving 10 bases between. The CDR3 is made up of 15 amino acids. The germline V gene has CDR1 SEHNR and CDR2 FQNEAQ (reference sequence). The CDR3 DNA follows: TGTGCCAGCAGCTTAGCGCTTCCGGGGCAAGAGACCCAGTACTTC. It codes for CASSLALPGQETQYF. Supplemented by reference TRBV7-9 and TRBJ2-5, the full variable domain reads DTGVSQNPRHKITKRGQNVTFRCDPISEHNRLYWYRQTLGQGPEFLTYFQNEAQLEKSRLLSDRFSAERPKGSFSTLEIQRTEQGDSAMYLCASSLALPGQETQYFGPGTRLLVL.

This clone was detected once. The chain carries TRBV19 and TRBJ2-7, with D unresolved. The V gene lost 1 base and the J gene lost 2 bases, with 6 bases spanning the gap. The CDR3 is 13 residues long. Germline V CDR1 and CDR2: LNHDA, SQIVND (reference sequence). For the CDR3, the DNA is TGTGCCAGTAGTATAGCAGTGGCCTACGAGCAGTACTTC. Its protein is CASSIAVAYEQYF.